This T cell receptor beta chain emerged from a study of Graves' ophthalmopathy and Graves' hyperthyroidism. On the study more broadly: Sampling took place at initial diagnosis, with peripheral blood obtained before any treatment.

This clonotype has ten or more counts. Its target is not known. From RNA, the CDR3 regions of TCR beta chains were amplified and sequenced. The first-round RT-PCR employed HTBI primers together with the Qiagen OneStep RT-PCR kit. A multiplex PCR was then performed as the second round. TCRdb used MiXCR to reprocess the multiplex PCR reads, holding one entry per CDR3 protein. The sample records 340,000 or so distinct CDR3 sequences, 15% to 20% being singletons. Establishment of the diagnosis relied upon clinical symptoms, serum thyroxine, TRAb, thyroid ultrasound and orbital computed tomography. A volume of approximately 9.2 ml of fresh peripheral blood supplied the PBMCs. Study conclusions and caveats: A model built from 13 signatures distinguished ophthalmopathy from stable hyperthyroidism with 87.88% sensitivity and 81.08% specificity.

Per germline, CDR1 LNHDA and CDR2 SQIVND (reference sequence). V lost 4 bases and J lost 4; bases outside the gene matches: 15. CDR3 length equals 19 residues. This receptor was identified in an adult man with Graves' ophthalmopathy. The sample comprised peripheral blood. The V gene is TRBV19, the J gene TRBJ2-1; TRBD2 agrees at 11 bases. The CDR3 bases are TGTGCCAGTAGTACGGGACAGCGGTTACTAGCGGGAGCATACAATGAGCAGTTCTTC. Protein sequence: CASSTGQRLLAGAYNEQFF.